These 4 T cell receptor beta chains originate from one sample sequenced in a study of long-term antiretroviral therapy in people with HIV. Runs used v3.0 of the immunoSEQ assay and were done at survey level. Libraries were prepared by immunoSEQ multiplex PCR; TCRdb keeps only in-frame clonotypes and omits some of them. The sample gives 30,000 to 40,000 clones, roughly 80% of which show up once; about 5% is in the top ten. The starting material was unsorted PBMCs, obtained 1.5 years after starting antiretroviral therapy. The receptors stem from a man aged 18 to 29 with HIV.

The chain has TRBV28 and TRBJ2-2, with 8 positions matching TRBD2. Germline V gives CDR1 MDHEN, CDR2 SYDVKM. CDR3 length: 14 amino acids. V lost 5 bases to trimming and J lost 4 bases; unmatched junction nucleotides: 3. The CDR3 DNA sequence: TGTGCCAGCAGTAGACTAGCGCCCACCGGGGAGCTGTTTTTT. This sequence encodes CASSRLAPTGELFF.

This chain links TRBV9 with TRBJ2-7; TRBD1 is a possible D gene (6 bases). Germline V gives CDR1 SGDLS, CDR2 YYNGEE. V was clipped by 4 bases and J by 4 bases, with 15 bases between them. This CDR3 has 14 amino acids. CDR3 residues: CASSISGASYEQYF. The CDR3 region has the DNA TGTGCCAGCAGCATATCAGGGGCTTCGTACGAGCAGTACTTC.

This clone occurred a few times. The rearrangement uses TRBV19 and TRBJ1-5; the match to TRBD1 covers 8 bases. From germline, CDR1 is LNHDA and CDR2 SQIVND (reference sequence). J gave up 6 bases and V 3 bases, and 4 bases lay outside the gene matches. The CDR3 contains 14 residues. The CDR3 bases are TGTGCCAGTAGTATGACGACAGGGGCTCAGCCCCAGCATTTT. Protein sequence: CASSMTTGAQPQHF.

The chain employs TRBV5-6 and TRBJ2-7; perhaps TRBD1 as D (5 bases). V gave up 0 bases and J gave up 2 bases, with 6 bases separating them. Germline values: CDR1 SGHDT, CDR2 YYEEEE. This CDR3 is built from 13 residues. CDR3 in amino acids: CASSLVRAYEQYF. Here the CDR3 DNA reads TGTGCCAGCAGCTTGGTCAGGGCCTACGAGCAGTACTTC.